Sequencing of this TCR beta chain was carried out in a study of Graves' ophthalmopathy and Graves' hyperthyroidism (dated by TCRdb to 2016 to 2019). Background on the whole study: Peripheral blood was collected at initial diagnosis, before any treatment. Following sample collection, hyperthyroidism patients were given methimazole at a starting dose of 30 mg daily, and ophthalmopathy patients were given high-dose intravenous methylprednisolone. T-cell repertoires of thyroid tissue and blood were compared in over 5 hyperthyroidism patients. In total, 135 blood samples were TCR-sequenced: 43 ophthalmopathy, some 72 hyperthyroidism and roughly 17 hyperthyroidism-to-ophthalmopathy patients. A discovery set of 100 or so patients (43 ophthalmopathy, 57 stable hyperthyroidism) was enrolled to explore V-J signatures distinguishing ophthalmopathy from hyperthyroidism. The study used TCR beta repertoire signatures to distinguish Graves' ophthalmopathy from Graves' hyperthyroidism and to predict progression to ophthalmopathy. The independent validation cohort included roughly 19 hyperthyroidism patients plus 17 patients who later progressed from hyperthyroidism to ophthalmopathy.

TCR beta CDR3 regions were amplified from RNA transcripts for repertoire sequencing. HTBI primers and the Qiagen OneStep RT-PCR kit were used in a first-round RT-PCR, which was followed by a second-round multiplex PCR, size selection and purification. Libraries were sequenced on an Illumina HiSeq2000 using paired-end 100 bp reads. Processing in the source paper ran as follows. SOAPnuke was used for read processing, and reads with adapters, uncalled bases, a mean Phred below 15, or no exact constant-primer or identifier match were discarded. High-quality paired reads were merged with COPE v1.2.5. Each unique nucleotide sequence was defined as a clonotype, and clonotypes were aligned to IMGT TRB V, D and J references with MiTCR v1.1. Only V-J combinations with frequency above 0.0001 were analysed, covering approximately 99% of repertoires. For each V-J combination, a TCR clonal expansion and chaos score was defined as F50 clonal expansion divided by the chaos observed in the TCRdist matrix. Welch's t-statistics and random forest were used to narrow the features down to 13 V-J combinations, which were then fed into a naive Bayes classifier. The Morisita-Horn index was used to measure how similar the thyroid and blood repertoires were. TCRdb reprocessed the public reads (quality trimming at Q25 with fastp, clone calling with MiXCR) and kept in-frame beta chains. Every CDR3 protein is listed once, alongside the most common genes and DNA of its rows. For this entry, the V and J calls and clone size follow TCRdb and not the study's own pipeline. The sample table holds 300,000 to 450,000 distinct CDR3 sequences, of which approximately 18% were seen once. Clones ranked in the top ten supply roughly 2.4% of the sample.

Stable hyperthyroidism was defined as no progression to ophthalmopathy within 18 months of follow-up. Hyperthyroidism patients were newly diagnosed, with disease duration under 2 months, and aged 18 to 65 years. Patients with other autoimmune diseases, uncontrolled infections, pregnancy or lactation were excluded. Clinical symptoms, serum thyroxine, TRAb, thyroid ultrasound and orbital computed tomography were used for diagnosis. Using Ficoll-Paque density gradient centrifugation, PBMCs were isolated from about 9.4 ml of fresh peripheral blood. Total RNA was extracted with Trizol reagent and quality-checked on an Agilent 2100 Bioanalyzer. Points the paper makes about the study in general: Ophthalmopathy was separated from stable hyperthyroidism by the 13-signature model with about 89% sensitivity and less than 82% specificity in cross-validation and with 80%/75% in the test set. In validation, the model predicted ophthalmopathy progression with about 64% sensitivity and 72.22% specificity; 12 predicted patients were CT-confirmed with GO in a median of approximately 6.5 months. Sample size was not predetermined statistically, and investigators were not blinded to group allocation. Among expanded thyroid clonotypes with frequency above 0.001, most also showed up in blood, which suggests that blood repertoires may reflect the thyroid immune response.

This clonotype was seen repeatedly, ten times or more. It lacks a known antigen. No much larger clone is present one base from it, and per-base qualities are unavailable. The CDR1 and CDR2 encoded by the germline V gene (reference sequence) are LGHDT and YNNKEL. Trimming costs V 1 base and J 8 bases, and their ends lie 5 bases apart. Spanning cysteine to phenylalanine, the CDR3 consists of 11 amino acids. The read is trimmed to its CDR3 DNA, 33 bases read in frame from base 1. This receptor chain uses TRBV3-1 and TRBJ1-1; D gene: possibly TRBD1, on 5 matching bases. Sequenced: peripheral blood. The receptor comes from an adult woman with stable Graves' hyperthyroidism. The nucleotide sequence reads TGTGCCAGCAGCCAAGCAGGGGAAGCTTTCTTT. Its protein product is CASSQAGEAFF.